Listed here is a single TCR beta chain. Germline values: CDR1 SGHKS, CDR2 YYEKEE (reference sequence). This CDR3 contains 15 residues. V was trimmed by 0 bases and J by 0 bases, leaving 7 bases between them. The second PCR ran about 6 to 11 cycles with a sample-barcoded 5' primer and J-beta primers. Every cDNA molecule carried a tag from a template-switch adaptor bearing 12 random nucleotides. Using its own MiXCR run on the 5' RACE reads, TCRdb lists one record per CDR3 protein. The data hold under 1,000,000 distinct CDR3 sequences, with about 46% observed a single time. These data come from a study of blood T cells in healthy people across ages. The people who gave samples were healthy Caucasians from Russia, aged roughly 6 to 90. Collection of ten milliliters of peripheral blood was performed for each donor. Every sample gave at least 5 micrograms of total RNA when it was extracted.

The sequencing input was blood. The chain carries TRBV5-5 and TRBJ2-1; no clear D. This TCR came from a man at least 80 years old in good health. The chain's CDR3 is CASSLVVFSYNEQFF. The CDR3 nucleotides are TGTGCCAGCAGCTTGGTAGTTTTCTCCTACAATGAGCAGTTCTTC.